What follows describes a single T cell receptor beta chain. Its antigen is not yet known. The input lacks base qualities; no much larger clone sits a single base away. The CDR3 sequence holds 17 residues, the cysteine and phenylalanine included. Just CDR3 DNA is preserved here, 51 bases in frame from base 1. Germline trimming amounts to 0 bases on V and 0 bases on J, with 6 as the count of junction bases outside the gene matches. Via the germline V gene, CDR1 is SGDLS and CDR2 YYNGEE. TCRbeta CDR3 regions were amplified from genomic DNA by means of the immunoSEQ Assay, a bias-controlled multiplex PCR. In the paper's pipeline: The number of nucleated cells in each sample was estimated from the amplification of reference gene primers within the assay. Sequence reads were collapsed and filtered to measure the absolute abundance of every unique TCRbeta CDR3 rearrangement. For each sample, productive Simpson clonality was calculated by taking the square root of Simpson's diversity index across productive rearrangements. In TCRdb, the immuneACCESS table is reduced to in-frame sequences with V and J assigned. These tables do not hold every clone; where another copy was compared, an unresolved V gene accounts for under half, and the others remain unexplained. Clonal size and the V and J genes are those of that table, whereas D and trimming came from the DNA. This sample holds around 290,000 clones; around nine tenths were observed only once. The ten biggest clones cover about 2.7% of the sample.

This record comes from a study of blood T cell repertoires in COVID-19 (dated by TCRdb to the early 2020s). General notes on the study: Collaborator samples came from the United States, Italy and Spain and covered acute and convalescent phases of COVID-19. Samples came from the ongoing ImmuneRACE study (first 160 participants) plus 1,254 subjects from 6 global collaborators. Sample metadata almost always included a de-identified subject ID, COVID-19 status, age in years and sex. Deeply sampled blood TCRbeta repertoires from subjects exposed to, actively infected with, or recovered from COVID-19 were included in the dataset. Where available, HLA class I and class II types were obtained from metadata supplied by the sample provider rather than from assay-based typing. The repertoires were released in a freely available public database intended as a resource for research on the immune response to SARS-CoV-2. The material from the prospective study consisted of cDNA or gDNA derived from T cells, B-cell-depleted T cells, or PBMCs. Overall study results and their limits: The quantity of clinical and demographic metadata differed by source and by participant and was supplied without curation.

In the prospective study, participants were roughly 18 to 89 years old, resided in around 25 geographic areas of the United States, and were enrolled through a virtual design. To assign participants to cohorts, the prospective study relied on clinical history that participants themselves reported in a screening survey and a study questionnaire. Recovered participants in ImmuneRACE Cohort 3 were defined by two consecutive negative NP/OP PCR tests, clearance by a healthcare professional, or resolution of symptoms. Each participant in the prospective study had whole blood, serum and a nasopharyngeal or oropharyngeal swab collected by mobile phlebotomists. Additional blood draws and questionnaires over an approximately 2-month period could optionally be provided by prospective study participants. Before DNA extraction, blood samples from the prospective study were shipped at room temperature or frozen.

This clonotype was sampled from a woman younger than 35 who had recovered from COVID-19. The sequence joins TRBV9 to TRBJ2-3; 8 bases in the junction line up with TRBD2. The material sequenced was PBMCs or T cells enriched from blood (not recorded which). For the CDR3, the sequence is CASSVDLSGDSTDTQYF. The nucleotides are TGTGCCAGCAGCGTAGATCTTAGCGGGGATAGCACAGATACGCAGTATTTT. The CDR3 plus the reference TRBV9 and TRBJ2-3 genes for the other parts give the full variable domain: DSGVTQTPKHLITATGQRVTLRCSPRSGDLSVYWYQQSLDQGLQFLIQYYNGEERAKGNILERFSAQQFPDLHSELNLSSLELGDSALYFCASSVDLSGDSTDTQYFGPGTRLTVL.